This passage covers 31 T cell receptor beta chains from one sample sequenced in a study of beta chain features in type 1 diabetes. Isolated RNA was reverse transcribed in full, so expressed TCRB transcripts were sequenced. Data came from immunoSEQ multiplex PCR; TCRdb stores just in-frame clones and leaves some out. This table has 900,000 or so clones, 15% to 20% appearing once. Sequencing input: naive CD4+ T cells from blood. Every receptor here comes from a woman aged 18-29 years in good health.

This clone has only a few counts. The CDR3 DNA is TGTGCCAGCAGCCGGACAGGGTTTGGCTACACCTTC. As protein: CASSRTGFGYTF. V usage is TRBV6-5 and J usage is TRBJ1-2; 8 positions agree with TRBD1. Trimming removed 6 bases from V and 7 bases from J; junction bases left unmatched: 4. This CDR3 has 12 amino acids. CDR1 and CDR2 (germline): MNHEY, SVGAGI.

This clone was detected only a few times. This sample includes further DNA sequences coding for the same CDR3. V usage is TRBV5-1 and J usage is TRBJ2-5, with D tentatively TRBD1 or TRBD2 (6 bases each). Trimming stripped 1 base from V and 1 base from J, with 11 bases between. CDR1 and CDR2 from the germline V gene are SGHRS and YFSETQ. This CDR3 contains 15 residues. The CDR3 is CASSLIGGGQETQYF. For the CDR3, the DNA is TGCGCCAGCAGCTTGATTGGAGGGGGCCAAGAGACCCAGTACTTC. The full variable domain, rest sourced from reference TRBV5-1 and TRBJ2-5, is KAGVTQTPRYLIKTRGQQVTLSCSPISGHRSVSWYQQTPGQGLQFLFEYFSETQRNKGNFPGRFSGRQFSNSRSEMNVSTLELGDSALYLCASSLIGGGQETQYFGPGTRLLVL.

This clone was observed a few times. CDR3 sequence: CASSNPLGGAGTDTQYF. The CDR3 DNA reads as TGTGCCAGCAGCAACCCCCTAGGGGGGGCGGGCACAGATACGCAGTATTTT. The gene calls are TRBV28 and TRBJ2-3, with D tentatively TRBD2 (7 bases). V dropped 6 bases and J dropped 1 base, with 20 bases sitting between them. The germline V gene has CDR1 MDHEN and CDR2 SYDVKM. The CDR3 spans 17 residues.

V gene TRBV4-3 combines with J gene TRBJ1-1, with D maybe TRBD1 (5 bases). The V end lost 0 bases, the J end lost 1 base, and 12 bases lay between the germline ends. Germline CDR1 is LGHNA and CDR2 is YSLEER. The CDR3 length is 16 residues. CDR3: CASSQDLGRGNTEAFF. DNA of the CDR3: TGCGCCAGCAGCCAAGATTTGGGGCGGGGGAACACTGAAGCTTTCTTT.

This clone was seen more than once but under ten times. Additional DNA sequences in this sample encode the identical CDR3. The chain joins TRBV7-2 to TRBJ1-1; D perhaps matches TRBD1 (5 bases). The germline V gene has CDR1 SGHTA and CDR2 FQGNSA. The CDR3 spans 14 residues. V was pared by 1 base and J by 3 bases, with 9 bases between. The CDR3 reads CASSLVGGDTEAFF. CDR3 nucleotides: TGTGCCAGCAGCTTAGTTGGGGGGGACACTGAAGCTTTCTTT. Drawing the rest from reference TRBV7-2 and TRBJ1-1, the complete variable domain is GAGVSQSPSNKVTEKGKDVELRCDPISGHTALYWYRQSLGQGLEFLIYFQGNSAPDKSGLPSDRFSAERTGGSVSTLTIQRTQQEDSAVYLCASSLVGGDTEAFFGQGTRLTVV.

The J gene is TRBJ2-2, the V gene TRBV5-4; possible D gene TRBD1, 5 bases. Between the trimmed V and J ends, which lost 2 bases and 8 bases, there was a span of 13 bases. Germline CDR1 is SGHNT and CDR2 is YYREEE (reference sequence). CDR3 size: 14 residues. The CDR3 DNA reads TGTGCCAGCAGCTTACAGGAGACAGAAGGGGAGCTGTTTTTT. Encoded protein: CASSLQETEGELFF.

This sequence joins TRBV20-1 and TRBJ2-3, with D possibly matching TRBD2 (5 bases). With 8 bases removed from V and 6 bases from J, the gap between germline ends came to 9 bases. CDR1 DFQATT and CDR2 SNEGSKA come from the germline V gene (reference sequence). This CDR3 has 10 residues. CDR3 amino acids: CSPWEDTQYF. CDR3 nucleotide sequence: TGCAGTCCTTGGGAGGATACGCAGTATTTT.

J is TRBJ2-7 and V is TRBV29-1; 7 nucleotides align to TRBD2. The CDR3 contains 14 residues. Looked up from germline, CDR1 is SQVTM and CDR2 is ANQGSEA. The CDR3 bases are TGCAGTGCGGGGGTACTCGGCATGACCTACGAGCAGTACTTC. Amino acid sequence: CSAGVLGMTYEQYF.

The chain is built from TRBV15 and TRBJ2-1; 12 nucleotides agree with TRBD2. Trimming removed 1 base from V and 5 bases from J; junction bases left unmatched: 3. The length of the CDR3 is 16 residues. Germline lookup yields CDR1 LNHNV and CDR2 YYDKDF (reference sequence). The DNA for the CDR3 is TGTGCCACCAGCAGAGTAAGGACTAGCGGGAACAATGAGCAGTTCTTC. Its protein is CATSRVRTSGNNEQFF. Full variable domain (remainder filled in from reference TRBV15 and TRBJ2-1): DAMVIQNPRYQVTQFGKPVTLSCSQTLNHNVMYWYQQKSSQAPKLLFHYYDKDFNNEADTPDNFQSRRPNTSFCFLDIRSPGLGDTAMYLCATSRVRTSGNNEQFFGPGTRLTVL.

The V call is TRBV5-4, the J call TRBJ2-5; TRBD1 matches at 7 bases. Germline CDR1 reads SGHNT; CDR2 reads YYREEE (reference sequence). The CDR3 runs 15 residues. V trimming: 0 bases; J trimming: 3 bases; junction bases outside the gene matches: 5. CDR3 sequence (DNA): TGTGCCAGCAGCTTGGTTGGGACAGTAGAAGAGACCCAGTACTTC. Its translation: CASSLVGTVEETQYF.

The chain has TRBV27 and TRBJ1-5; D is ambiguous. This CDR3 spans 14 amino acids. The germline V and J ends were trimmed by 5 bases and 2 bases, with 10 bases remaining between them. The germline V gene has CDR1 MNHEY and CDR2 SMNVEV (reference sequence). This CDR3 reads CASSPLRGNQPQHF. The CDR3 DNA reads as TGTGCCAGCAGTCCACTTAGAGGCAATCAGCCCCAGCATTTT.

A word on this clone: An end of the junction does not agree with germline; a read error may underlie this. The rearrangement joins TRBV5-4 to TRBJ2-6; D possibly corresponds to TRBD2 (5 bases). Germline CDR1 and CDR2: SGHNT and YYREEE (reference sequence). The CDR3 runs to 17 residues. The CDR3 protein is CASSQDLRGIGANVLTF. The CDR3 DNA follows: TGCGCCAGCAGCCAAGATCTTCGGGGTATTGGGGCCAACGTCCTGACTTTC.

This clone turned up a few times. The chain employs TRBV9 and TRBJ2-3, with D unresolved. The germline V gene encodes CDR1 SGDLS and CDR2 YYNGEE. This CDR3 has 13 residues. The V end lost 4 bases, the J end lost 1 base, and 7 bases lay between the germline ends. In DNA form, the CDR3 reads TGTGCCAGCAGCTCACGGGGCACAGATACGCAGTATTTT. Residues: CASSSRGTDTQYF.

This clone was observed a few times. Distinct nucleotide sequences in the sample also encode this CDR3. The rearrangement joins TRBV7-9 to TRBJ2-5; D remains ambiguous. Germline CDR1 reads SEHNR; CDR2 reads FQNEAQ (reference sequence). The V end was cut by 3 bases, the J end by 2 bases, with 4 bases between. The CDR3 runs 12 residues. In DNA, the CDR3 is TGTGCCAGCAGCTTGGGGCAAGAGACCCAGTACTTC. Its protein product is CASSLGQETQYF.

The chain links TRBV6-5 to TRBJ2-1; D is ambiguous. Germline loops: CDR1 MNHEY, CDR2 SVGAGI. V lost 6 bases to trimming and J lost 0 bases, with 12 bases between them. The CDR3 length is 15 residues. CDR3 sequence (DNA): TGTGCCAGCAGCACTACGGCAAGCTCCTACAATGAGCAGTTCTTC. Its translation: CASSTTASSYNEQFF.

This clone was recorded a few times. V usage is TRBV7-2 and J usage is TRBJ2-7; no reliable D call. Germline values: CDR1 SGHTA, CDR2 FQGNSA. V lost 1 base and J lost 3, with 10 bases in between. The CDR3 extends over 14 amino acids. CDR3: CASSLEYSYYEQYF. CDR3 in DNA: TGTGCCAGCAGCTTAGAGTACAGTTACTACGAGCAGTACTTC.

CDR3 sequence reads: CASTDRAKNIQYF. In DNA form, the CDR3 reads TGTGCCAGCACCGACAGGGCCAAAAACATTCAGTACTTC. J is TRBJ2-4 and V is TRBV6-1, with a tentative D call TRBD1 (6 bases). Trimming took off 7 bases at V and 1 base at J, with 8 bases between the two ends. The CDR3 has 13 residues. From germline, CDR1 is MNHNS and CDR2 SASEGT.

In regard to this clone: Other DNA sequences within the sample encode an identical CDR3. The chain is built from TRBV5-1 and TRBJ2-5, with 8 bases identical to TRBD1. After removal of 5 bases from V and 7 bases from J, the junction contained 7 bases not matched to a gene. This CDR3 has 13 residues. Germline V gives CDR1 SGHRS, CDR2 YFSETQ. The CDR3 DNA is TGCGCCAGCAGTTCCAGGGGGCCGGGGACCCAGTACTTC. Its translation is CASSSRGPGTQYF.

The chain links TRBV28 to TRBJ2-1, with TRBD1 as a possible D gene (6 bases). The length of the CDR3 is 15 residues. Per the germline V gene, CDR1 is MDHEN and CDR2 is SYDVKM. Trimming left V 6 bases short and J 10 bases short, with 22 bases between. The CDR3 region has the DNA TGTGCCAGCAGCCTTTTCGGTGTCAGGGGATACGAGCAGTTCTTC. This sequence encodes CASSLFGVRGYEQFF.

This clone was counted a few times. The CDR3 region has the DNA TGTGCCAGCAGTTACCCGGGATCTGGGGCCAACGTCCTGACTTTC. This codes for CASSYPGSGANVLTF. V usage is TRBV6-5 and J usage is TRBJ2-6, with D possibly matching TRBD2 (5 bases). Germline V gene sequence: CDR1 MNHEY, CDR2 SVGAGI. V lost 2 bases to trimming and J lost 1 base, with 6 bases between them. CDR3 length: 15 residues.

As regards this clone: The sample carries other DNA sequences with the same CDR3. The CDR3 is CASSLSYEQYF. CDR3 in DNA: TGTGCCAGCAGTTTATCCTACGAGCAGTACTTC. The chain employs TRBV2 and TRBJ2-7, with D hard to call. The germline V gene has CDR1 SNHLY and CDR2 FYNNEI. V lost 5 bases, J lost 1 base, and 3 bases lay in between. The CDR3 loop spans 11 amino acids.

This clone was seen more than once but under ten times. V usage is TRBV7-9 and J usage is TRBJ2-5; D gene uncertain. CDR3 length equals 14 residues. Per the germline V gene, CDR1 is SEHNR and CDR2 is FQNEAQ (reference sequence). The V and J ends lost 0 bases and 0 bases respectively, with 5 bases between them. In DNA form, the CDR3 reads TGTGCCAGCAGCTTAGCAACACACCAAGAGACCCAGTACTTC. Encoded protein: CASSLATHQETQYF.

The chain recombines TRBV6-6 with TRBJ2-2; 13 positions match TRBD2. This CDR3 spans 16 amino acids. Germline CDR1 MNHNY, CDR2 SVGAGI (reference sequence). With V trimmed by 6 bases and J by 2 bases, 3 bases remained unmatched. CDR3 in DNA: TGTGCCAGCAGGGGACTAGCGGGGTTTAACACCGGGGAGCTGTTTTTT. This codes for CASRGLAGFNTGELFF.

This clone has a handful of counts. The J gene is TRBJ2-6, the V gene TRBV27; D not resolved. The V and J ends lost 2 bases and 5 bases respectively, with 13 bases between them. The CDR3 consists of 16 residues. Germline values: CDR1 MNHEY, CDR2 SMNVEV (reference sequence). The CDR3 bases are TGTGCCAGCAGTTTAGGTCCCCACGGCTGGGCCAACGTCCTGACTTTC. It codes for CASSLGPHGWANVLTF.

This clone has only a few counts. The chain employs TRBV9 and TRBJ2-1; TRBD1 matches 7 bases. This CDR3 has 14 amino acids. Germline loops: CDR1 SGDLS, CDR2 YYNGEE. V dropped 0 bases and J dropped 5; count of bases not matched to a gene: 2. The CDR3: CASSVGGQNNEQFF. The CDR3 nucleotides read TGTGCCAGCAGCGTAGGGGGACAGAACAATGAGCAGTTCTTC.

This CDR3 reads CASSRQGGGGELFF. The CDR3 DNA reads as TGCGCCAGCAGCCGACAGGGAGGTGGCGGGGAGCTGTTTTTT. This rearrangement joins TRBV4-3 to TRBJ2-2; weak D call: TRBD1 (7 bases). Per germline, CDR1 LGHNA and CDR2 YSLEER. The CDR3 consists of 14 residues. The V end lost 4 bases, the J end lost 7 bases, and 13 bases lay between the germline ends.

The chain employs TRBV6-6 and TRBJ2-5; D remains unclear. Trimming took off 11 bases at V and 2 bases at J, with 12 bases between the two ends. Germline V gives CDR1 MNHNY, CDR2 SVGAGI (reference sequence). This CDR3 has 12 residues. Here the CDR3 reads CAVSGTQETQYF. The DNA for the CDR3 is TGTGCCGTCTCCGGAACGCAAGAGACCCAGTACTTC.

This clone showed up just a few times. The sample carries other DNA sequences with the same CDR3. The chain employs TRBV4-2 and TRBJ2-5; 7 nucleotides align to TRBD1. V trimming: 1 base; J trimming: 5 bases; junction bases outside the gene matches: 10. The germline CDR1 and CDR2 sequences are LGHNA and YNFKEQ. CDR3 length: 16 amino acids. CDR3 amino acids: CASSQGTGQKGETQYF. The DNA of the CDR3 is TGTGCCAGCAGCCAAGGGACAGGTCAGAAGGGGGAGACCCAGTACTTC.

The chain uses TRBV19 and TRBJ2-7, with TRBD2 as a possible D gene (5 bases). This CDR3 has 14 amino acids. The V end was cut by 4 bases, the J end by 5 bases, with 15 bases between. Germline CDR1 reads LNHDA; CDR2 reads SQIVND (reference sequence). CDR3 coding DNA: TGTGCCAGTAGTACCGACTGGCGGGCTGACGAGCAGTACTTC. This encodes CASSTDWRADEQYF.

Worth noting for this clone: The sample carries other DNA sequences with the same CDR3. The CDR3 reads CASRGQGATYEQYF. For the CDR3, the DNA is TGTGCCAGCAGAGGACAGGGGGCTACCTACGAGCAGTACTTC. The chain recombines TRBV28 with TRBJ2-7; TRBD1 matches 11 bases. V lost 6 bases to trimming and J lost 2 bases; unmatched junction nucleotides: 3. The CDR3 is 14 amino acids. CDR1 and CDR2 (germline): MDHEN, SYDVKM.

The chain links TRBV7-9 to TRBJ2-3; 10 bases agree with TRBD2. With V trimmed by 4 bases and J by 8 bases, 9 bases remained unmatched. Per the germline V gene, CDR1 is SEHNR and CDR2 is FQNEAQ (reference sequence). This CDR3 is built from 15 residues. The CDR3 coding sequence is TGTGCCAGCAGCTCTAGCGGGAGTTCCGGTCCTACGCAGTATTTT. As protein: CASSSSGSSGPTQYF.